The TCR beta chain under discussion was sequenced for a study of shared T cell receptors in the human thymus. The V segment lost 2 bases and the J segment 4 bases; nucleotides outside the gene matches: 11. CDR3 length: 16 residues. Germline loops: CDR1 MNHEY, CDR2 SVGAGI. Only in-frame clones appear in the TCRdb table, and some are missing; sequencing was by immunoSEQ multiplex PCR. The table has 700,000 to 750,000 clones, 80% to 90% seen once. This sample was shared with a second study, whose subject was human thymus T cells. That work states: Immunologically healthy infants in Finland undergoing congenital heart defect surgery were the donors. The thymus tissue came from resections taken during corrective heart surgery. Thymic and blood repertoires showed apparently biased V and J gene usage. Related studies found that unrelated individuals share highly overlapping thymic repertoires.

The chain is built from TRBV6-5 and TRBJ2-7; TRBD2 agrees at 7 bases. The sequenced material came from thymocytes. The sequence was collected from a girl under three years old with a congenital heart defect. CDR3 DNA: TGTGCCAGCAGTTACGGGGGGGGAGACTACAGTTACGAGCAGTACTTC. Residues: CASSYGGGDYSYEQYF.